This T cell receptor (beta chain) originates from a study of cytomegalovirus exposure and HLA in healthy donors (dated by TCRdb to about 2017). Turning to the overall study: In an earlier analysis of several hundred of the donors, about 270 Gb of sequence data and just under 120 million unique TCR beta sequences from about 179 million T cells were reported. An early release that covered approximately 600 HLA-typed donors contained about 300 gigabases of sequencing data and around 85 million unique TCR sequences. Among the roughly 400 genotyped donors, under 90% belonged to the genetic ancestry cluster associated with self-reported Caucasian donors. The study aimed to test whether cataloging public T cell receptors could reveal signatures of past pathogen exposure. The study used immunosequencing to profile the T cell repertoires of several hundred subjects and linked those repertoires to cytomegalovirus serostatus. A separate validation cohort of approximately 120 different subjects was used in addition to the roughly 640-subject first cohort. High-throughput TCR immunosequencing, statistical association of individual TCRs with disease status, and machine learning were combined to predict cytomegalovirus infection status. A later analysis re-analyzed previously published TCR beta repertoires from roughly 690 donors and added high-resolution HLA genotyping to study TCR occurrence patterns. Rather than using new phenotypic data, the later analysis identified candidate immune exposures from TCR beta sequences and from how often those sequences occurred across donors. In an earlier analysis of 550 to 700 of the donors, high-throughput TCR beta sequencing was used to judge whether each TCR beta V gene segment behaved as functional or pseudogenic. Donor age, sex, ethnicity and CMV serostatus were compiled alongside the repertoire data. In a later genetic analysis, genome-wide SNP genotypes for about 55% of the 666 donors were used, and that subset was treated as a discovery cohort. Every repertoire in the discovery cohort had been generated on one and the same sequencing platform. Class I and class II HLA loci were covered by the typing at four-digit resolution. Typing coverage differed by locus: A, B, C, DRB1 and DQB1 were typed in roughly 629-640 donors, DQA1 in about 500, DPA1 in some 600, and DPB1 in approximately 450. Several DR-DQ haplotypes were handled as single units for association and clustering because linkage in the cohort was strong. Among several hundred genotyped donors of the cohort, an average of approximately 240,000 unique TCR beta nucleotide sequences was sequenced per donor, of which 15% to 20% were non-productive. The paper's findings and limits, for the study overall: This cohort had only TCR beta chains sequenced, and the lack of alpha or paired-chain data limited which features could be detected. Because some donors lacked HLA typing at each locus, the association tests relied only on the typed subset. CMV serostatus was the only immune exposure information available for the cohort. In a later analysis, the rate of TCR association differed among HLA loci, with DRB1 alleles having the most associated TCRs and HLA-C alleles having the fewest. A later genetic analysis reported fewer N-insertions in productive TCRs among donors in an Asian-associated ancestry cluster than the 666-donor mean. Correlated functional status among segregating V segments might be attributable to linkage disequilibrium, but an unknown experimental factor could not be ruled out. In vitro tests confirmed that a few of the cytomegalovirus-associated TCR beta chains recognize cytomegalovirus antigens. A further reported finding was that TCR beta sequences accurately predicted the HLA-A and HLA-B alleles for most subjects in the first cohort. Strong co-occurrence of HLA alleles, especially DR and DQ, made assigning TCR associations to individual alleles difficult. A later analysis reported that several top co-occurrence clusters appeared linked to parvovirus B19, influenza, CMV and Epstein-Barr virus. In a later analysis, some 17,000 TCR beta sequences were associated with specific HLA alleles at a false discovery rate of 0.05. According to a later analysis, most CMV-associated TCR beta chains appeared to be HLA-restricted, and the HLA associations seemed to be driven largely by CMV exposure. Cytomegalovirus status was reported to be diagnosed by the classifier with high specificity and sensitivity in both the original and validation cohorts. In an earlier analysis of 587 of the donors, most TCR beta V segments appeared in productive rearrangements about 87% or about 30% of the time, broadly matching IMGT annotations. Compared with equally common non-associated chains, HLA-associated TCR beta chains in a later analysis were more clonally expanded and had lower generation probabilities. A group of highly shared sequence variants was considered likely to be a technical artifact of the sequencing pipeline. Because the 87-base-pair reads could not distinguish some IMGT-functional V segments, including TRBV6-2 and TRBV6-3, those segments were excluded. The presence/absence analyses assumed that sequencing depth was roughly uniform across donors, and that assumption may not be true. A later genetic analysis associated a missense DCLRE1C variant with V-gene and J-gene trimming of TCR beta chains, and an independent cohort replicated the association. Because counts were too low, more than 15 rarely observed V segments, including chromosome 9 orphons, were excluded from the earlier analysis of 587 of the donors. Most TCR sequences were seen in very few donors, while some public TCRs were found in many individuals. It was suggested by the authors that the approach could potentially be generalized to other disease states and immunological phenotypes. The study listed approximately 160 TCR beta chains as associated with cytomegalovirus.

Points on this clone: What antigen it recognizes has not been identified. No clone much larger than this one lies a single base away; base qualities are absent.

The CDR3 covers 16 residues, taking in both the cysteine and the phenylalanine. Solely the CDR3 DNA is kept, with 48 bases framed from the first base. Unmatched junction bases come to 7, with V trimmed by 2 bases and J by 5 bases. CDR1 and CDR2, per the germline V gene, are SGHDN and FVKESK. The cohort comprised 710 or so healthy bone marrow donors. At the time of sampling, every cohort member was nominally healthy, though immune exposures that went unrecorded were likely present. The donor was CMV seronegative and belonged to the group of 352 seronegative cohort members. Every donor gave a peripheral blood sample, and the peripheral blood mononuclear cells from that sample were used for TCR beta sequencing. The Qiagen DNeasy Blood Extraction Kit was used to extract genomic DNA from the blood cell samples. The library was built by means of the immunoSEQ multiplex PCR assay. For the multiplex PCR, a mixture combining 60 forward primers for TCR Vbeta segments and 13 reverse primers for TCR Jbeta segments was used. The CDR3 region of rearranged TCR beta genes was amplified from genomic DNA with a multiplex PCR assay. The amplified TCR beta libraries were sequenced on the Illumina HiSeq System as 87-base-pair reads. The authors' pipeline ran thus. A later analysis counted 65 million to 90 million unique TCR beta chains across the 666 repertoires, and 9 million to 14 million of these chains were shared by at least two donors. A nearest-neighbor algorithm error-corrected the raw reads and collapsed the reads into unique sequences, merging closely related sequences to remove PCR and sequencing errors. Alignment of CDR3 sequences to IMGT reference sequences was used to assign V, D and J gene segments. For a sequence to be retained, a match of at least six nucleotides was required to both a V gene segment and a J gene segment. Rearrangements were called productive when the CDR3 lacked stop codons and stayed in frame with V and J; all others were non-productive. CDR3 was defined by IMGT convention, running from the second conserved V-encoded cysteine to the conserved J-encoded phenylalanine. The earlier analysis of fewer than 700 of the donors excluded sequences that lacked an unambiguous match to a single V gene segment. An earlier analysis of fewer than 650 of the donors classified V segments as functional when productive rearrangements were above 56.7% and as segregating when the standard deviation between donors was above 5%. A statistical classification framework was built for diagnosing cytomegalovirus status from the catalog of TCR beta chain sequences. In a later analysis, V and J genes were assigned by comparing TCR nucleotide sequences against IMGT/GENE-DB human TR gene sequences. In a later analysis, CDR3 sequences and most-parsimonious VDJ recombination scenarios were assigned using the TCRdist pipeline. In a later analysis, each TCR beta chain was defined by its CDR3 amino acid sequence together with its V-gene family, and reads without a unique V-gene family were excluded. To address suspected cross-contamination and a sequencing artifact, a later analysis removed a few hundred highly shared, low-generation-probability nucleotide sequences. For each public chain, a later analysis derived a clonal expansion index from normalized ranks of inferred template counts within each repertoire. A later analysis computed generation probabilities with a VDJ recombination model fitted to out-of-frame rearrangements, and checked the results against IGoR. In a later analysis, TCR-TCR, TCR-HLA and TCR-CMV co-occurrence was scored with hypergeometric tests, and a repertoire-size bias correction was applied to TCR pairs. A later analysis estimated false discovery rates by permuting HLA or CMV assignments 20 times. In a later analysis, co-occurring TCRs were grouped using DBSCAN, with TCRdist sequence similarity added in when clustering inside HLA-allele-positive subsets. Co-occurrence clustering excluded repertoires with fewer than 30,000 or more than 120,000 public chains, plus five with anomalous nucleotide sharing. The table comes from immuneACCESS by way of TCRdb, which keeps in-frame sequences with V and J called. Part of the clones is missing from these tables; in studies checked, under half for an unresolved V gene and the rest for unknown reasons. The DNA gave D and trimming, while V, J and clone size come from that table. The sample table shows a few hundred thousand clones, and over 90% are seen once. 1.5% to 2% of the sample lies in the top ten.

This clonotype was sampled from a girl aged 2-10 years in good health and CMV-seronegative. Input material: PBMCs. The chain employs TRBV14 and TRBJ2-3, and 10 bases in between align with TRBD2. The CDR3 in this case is CASSQSPSGRVDTQYF. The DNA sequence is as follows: TGTGCCAGCAGCCAAAGTCCTAGCGGGAGAGTAGATACGCAGTATTTT.